This T cell receptor beta chain came from a study of blood T cells in healthy people across ages. Study findings and constraints: Reliance upon unsorted PBMCs precluded definitive naive versus antigen-experienced comparison. Significant beta diversity loss was already apparent by age approximately 36, declining roughly linearly. Relative to aged donors, long-lived donors carried more naive CD4+ cells and displayed higher diversity.

Of note for this clonotype: Its antigen is undetermined.

Then a second PCR, running about 6 to 11 cycles, was carried out with a sample-barcoded 5' primer and a J-beta primer mix. All samples yielded 3 million or more CDR3-containing paired-end reads. Each CDR3 protein gets one entry after TCRdb re-called the 5' RACE reads with MiXCR. Altogether just under 900,000 distinct CDR3 sequences are present, 25% to 35% being singletons, with the ten largest covering around a sixth. The sample taken for sequencing was blood. This TCR was sampled from a woman of 80 years or more in good health.

The CDR3 loop is CASTRFGLAGDTSTDTQYF. Here the CDR3 DNA reads TGTGCCAGCACCAGATTCGGACTAGCGGGTGATACTAGCACAGATACGCAGTATTTT. The chain uses TRBV12-3 or TRBV12-4 and TRBJ2-3; 11 bases agree with TRBD2. V shed 7 bases, J shed 0 bases, and the junction held 15 bases outside the gene matches. The CDR3 is 19 residues long.